This T cell receptor beta chain was identified in a study of T cells in Graves' hyperthyroidism and ophthalmopathy. This clonotype has a count of ten or more. Clinical symptoms, serum thyroxine, TRAb, thyroid ultrasound and orbital computed tomography established diagnosis. RNA transcripts gave rise to amplified TCR beta CDR3 regions. Using the HTBI primer set, a first-round RT-PCR was run on the TCR CDR3. TCRdb re-called the multiplex PCR reads with MiXCR, one entry per CDR3 protein. The repertoire holds approximately 420,000 distinct CDR3 sequences, with roughly an eighth as singletons. Germline CDR1 and CDR2: MNHEY and SMNVEV (reference sequence). The ends lost 5 bases at V and 1 base at J; junction bases unmatched: 8. The CDR3 spans 16 residues.

This receptor was obtained from a woman aged 18 to 35 with Graves' hyperthyroidism. J is TRBJ2-5 and V is TRBV27; TRBD2 aligns across 9 bases. Input material: blood. The CDR3 spells CASSPFSGRPQETQYF. For the CDR3, the DNA is TGTGCCAGCAGTCCCTTCAGCGGGAGGCCCCAAGAGACCCAGTACTTC.